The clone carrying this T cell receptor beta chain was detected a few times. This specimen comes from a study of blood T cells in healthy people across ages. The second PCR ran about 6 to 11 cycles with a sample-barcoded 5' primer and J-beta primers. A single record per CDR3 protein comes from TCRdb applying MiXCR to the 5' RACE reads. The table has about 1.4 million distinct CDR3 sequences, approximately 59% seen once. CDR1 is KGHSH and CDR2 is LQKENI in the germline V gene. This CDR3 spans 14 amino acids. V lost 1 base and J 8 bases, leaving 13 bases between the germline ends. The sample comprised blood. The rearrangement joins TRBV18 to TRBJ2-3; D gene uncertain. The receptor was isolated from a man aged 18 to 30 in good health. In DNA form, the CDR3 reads TGTGCCAGCTCACCACTAGAGTCCGCCGGTACGCAGTATTTT. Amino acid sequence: CASSPLESAGTQYF.